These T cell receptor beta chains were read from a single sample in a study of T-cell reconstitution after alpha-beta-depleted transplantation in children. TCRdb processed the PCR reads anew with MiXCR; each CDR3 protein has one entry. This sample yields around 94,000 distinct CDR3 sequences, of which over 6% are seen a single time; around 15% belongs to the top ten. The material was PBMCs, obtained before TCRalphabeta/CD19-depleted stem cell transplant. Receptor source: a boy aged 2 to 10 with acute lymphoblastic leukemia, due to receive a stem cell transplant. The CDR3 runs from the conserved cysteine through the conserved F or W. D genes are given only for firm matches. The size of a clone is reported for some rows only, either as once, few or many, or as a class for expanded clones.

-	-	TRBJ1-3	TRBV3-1	CASSQQGLSGNTIYF	TGTGCCAGCAGCCAACAAGGCCTCTCTGGAAACACCATATATTTT
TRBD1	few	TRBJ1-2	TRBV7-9	CASSPRQGSGYTF	TGTGCCAGCAGCCCCCGACAGGGCTCCGGCTACACCTTC
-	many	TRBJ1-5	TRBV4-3	CASSQDVGLKNQPQHF	TGCGCCAGCAGCCAAGACGTGGGGCTTAAAAATCAGCCCCAGCATTTT
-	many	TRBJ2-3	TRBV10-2	CASSHGTDTQYF	TGCGCCAGCAGCCACGGAACAGATACGCAGTATTTT
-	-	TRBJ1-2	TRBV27	CASSGGVGIDGYTF	TGTGCCAGCAGTGGGGGGGTAGGGATTGATGGCTACACCTTC
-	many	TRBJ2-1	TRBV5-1	CASSLDRGGLDEQFF	TGCGCCAGCAGCTTGGACAGGGGGGGATTGGATGAGCAGTTCTTC
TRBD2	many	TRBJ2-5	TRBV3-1	CASSQPTVLAGEETQYF	TGTGCCAGCAGCCAACCTACGGTTCTAGCGGGGGAAGAGACCCAGTACTTC
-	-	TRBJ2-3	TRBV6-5	CASSYSQLRTDTQYF	TGTGCCAGCAGTTACTCTCAGCTTCGCACAGATACGCAGTATTTT
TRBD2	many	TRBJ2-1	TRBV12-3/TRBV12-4	CASSLSLAANEQFF	TGTGCCAGCAGTTTAAGTCTAGCGGCGAATGAGCAGTTCTTC
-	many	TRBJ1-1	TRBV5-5	CASSLAPQGGAFF	TGTGCCAGCAGCTTGGCTCCACAAGGCGGGGCTTTCTTT
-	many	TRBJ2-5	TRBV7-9	CASSLALGNPRRETQYF	TGTGCCAGCAGCTTAGCATTGGGTAACCCTCGGCGGGAGACCCAGTACTTC
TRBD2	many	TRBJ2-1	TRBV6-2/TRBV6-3	CASSYNPGGSNEQFF	TGTGCCAGCAGTTACAACCCGGGGGGGAGCAATGAGCAGTTCTTC
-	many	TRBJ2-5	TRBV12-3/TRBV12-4	CASSRQGLQETQYF	TGTGCCAGCAGCCGCCAGGGGCTTCAAGAGACCCAGTACTTC
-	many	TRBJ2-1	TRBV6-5	CASSRRDNEQFF	TGTGCCAGCAGTCGCCGGGACAATGAGCAGTTCTTC
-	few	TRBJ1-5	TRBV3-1	CASSQDLGRSQPQHF	TGTGCCAGCAGCCAAGACCTGGGGCGGAGTCAGCCCCAGCATTTT